What follows is one T cell receptor beta chain and its context. Individuals drawn from around 24 US areas were about 18 to 95 years old. The table came from immunoSEQ multiplex PCR; TCRdb's copy has only in-frame clones and leaves some out. The sample holds some 250,000 clones, roughly nine tenths seen once. The CDR3 contains 13 residues. CDR1 SGHDN and CDR2 FVKESK come from the germline V gene. Trimming shortened V by 8 bases and J by 6 bases, and 14 bases separated the two germline ends. This sample was taken from a study of blood T cell repertoires in COVID-19. The specimen sequenced was PBMCs or T cells enriched from blood (not recorded which). The TCR originated in a human donor in a cohort exposed to, infected with or recovered from COVID-19 (not recorded which). The donor label of this sample is uncertain. The J gene is TRBJ2-1, the V gene TRBV14; possible D gene TRBD2, 6 bases. The CDR3 protein is CASALGGGNEQFF. Written as DNA, the CDR3 is TGTGCCAGCGCTCTCGGGGGTGGCAATGAGCAGTTCTTC.